What follows is one T cell receptor beta chain and its context. Original data processing: Reference gene primers were amplified, and this amplification served to estimate nucleated cell counts. Method: immunoSEQ multiplex PCR; TCRdb's copy keeps in-frame clones and lacks some. V and J calls plus clone size are reproduced from that table; the DNA served to infer D and trimming. The table includes 110,000 to 150,000 clones, over 80% detected once. The sample is drawn from a study of blood T cell repertoires in COVID-19. Study as a whole: The United States, Italy and Spain provided the acute and convalescent COVID-19 samples.

The CDR3 loop spans 14 amino acids. Trimming pared 3 bases from V and 0 bases from J, leaving 9 bases between. The germline CDR1 and CDR2 sequences are SGHAT and FQNNGV. In assigning cohorts, the study relied on participant-reported clinical history. The chain is built from TRBV11-2 and TRBJ2-7; D not certain. This TCR was sampled from a man aged 60-69 years who had recovered from COVID-19. Sequenced input: PBMCs or T cells enriched from blood (not recorded which). The CDR3 loop reads CASSLAAISYEQYF. The CDR3 bases are TGTGCCAGCAGCTTGGCGGCCATCTCCTACGAGCAGTACTTC. Based on the CDR3 plus reference TRBV11-2 and TRBJ2-7, the full variable domain is EAGVAQSPRYKIIEKRQSVAFWCNPISGHATLYWYQQILGQGPKLLIQFQNNGVVDDSQLPKDRFSAERLKGVDSTLKIQPAKLEDSAVYLCASSLAAISYEQYFGPGTRLTVT.